These 31 T cell receptor beta chains share one sample of origin, sequenced in a study of metastatic and nonmetastatic thyroid tumors. Not a single patient had been given any form of treatment at any point before undergoing thyroid surgery. TCRdb re-analyzed the PCR reads through MiXCR. The sample lists under 50,000 clones, approximately 20% occurring once. The sample comprised blood. The origin of the receptors is a male donor with papillary thyroid cancer or a benign thyroid nodule (not recorded which). Some clones in this sample may be carry-over from other donors' samples.

Points on this clone: A read error is possible here, since a much larger clone lies one base away. V and J are TRBV2 and TRBJ2-1; possible D gene TRBD1, 5 bases. This CDR3 is built from 11 residues. Germline assignment: CDR1 SNHLY and CDR2 FYNNEI. The V and J ends lost 9 bases and 12 bases respectively, with 15 bases between them. Here the CDR3 reads CASLWTTLQFF. In nucleotides, the CDR3 is TGTGCCAGTTTATGGACAACTTTGCAGTTCTTC. Combining the CDR3 with reference TRBV2 and TRBJ2-1 gives the whole variable domain EPEVTQTPSHQVTQMGQEVILRCVPISNHLYFYWYRQILGQKVEFLVSFYNNEISEKSEIFDDQFSVERPDGSNFTLKIRSTKLEDSAMYFCASLWTTLQFFGPGTRLTVL.

This clone has only one observation. The chain combines TRBV30 with TRBJ1-2; D not resolved. This CDR3 region has 11 residues. Trimming cost V 1 base and J 14 bases, with 14 bases left between them. In germline, CDR1 is GTSNPN, CDR2 SVGIG (reference sequence). The CDR3 region has the DNA TGTGCCTGGAGTGGGGCAGGTGATTCAACCTTC. It codes for CAWSGAGDSTF.

The chain couples TRBV11-2 to TRBJ1-5, with unresolved D. Germline V CDR1 and CDR2: SGHAT, FQNNGV. Trimming cost V 5 bases and J 3 bases, with 11 bases left between them. The CDR3 is 14 residues long. As DNA, the CDR3 is TGTGCCAGCAGCCGATCAGGTCTCAATCAGCCCCAGCATTTT. As protein: CASSRSGLNQPQHF.

This clone was found once. The chain joins TRBV6-1 to TRBJ2-5; possible D gene TRBD1, 5 bases. Trimming pared 0 bases from V and 4 bases from J, leaving 18 bases between. There are 17 residues in the CDR3. Per germline, CDR1 MNHNS and CDR2 SASEGT. In nucleotides, the CDR3 is TGTGCCAGCAGTGAAGCGGGCCGACAGTCCGGTCGAGAGACCCAGTACTTC. The encoded protein is CASSEAGRQSGRETQYF.

This clone was counted a single time. The DNA for the CDR3 is TGTGCCAGTACCCTTTCCGGGACGGTGAGCTCTGGGGCCAACGTCCTGACTTTC. Its protein is CASTLSGTVSSGANVLTF. The chain combines TRBV19 with TRBJ2-6; D could derive from TRBD1 or TRBD2 (5 bases each). Deletions cut 7 bases from V and 0 bases from J, with 19 bases between. Germline V gene lookup returns CDR1 LNHDA and CDR2 SQIVND (reference sequence). The CDR3 runs to 18 residues.

At least ten counts were recorded for this clone. This rearrangement joins TRBV2 to TRBJ2-2; TRBD2 aligns across 12 bases. Germline V gene sequence: CDR1 SNHLY, CDR2 FYNNEI. V was clipped by 5 bases and J by 3 bases; unmatched bases: 7. The CDR3 consists of 17 residues. The CDR3, as DNA: TGTGCCAGCAGTCCCCTAGCGGGGGGGCGCGACACCGGGGAGCTGTTTTTT. The encoded protein is CASSPLAGGRDTGELFF.

This clone occurred many times. The chain combines TRBV18 with TRBJ2-6; D call uncertain. Trimming pared 1 base from V and 3 bases from J, leaving 10 bases between. The CDR3 totals 16 residues. In germline, CDR1 is KGHSH, CDR2 LQKENI. This CDR3 reads CASSPLLTGGANVLTF. CDR3 bases: TGTGCCAGCTCACCACTTCTAACCGGTGGGGCCAACGTCCTGACTTTC.

The rearrangement uses TRBV30 and TRBJ1-2; 11 bases map to TRBD1. This CDR3 spans 15 amino acids. Trimming cost V 7 bases and J 4 bases; bases outside gene matches: 11. Germline V gene sequence: CDR1 GTSNPN, CDR2 SVGIG (reference sequence). CDR3 in amino acids: CASQAGTGGGYGYTF. Written as DNA, the CDR3 is TGTGCCTCCCAAGCTGGGACAGGGGGTGGCTATGGCTACACCTTC.

In this sample, this clone turned up a few times. It is likely a read error, because the conserved phenylalanine at the end of the CDR3 is missing. This chain joins TRBV27 and TRBJ2-3; 12 nucleotides match TRBD2. This CDR3 comprises 16 residues. CDR1 is MNHEY, CDR2 SMNVEV, per germline (reference sequence). The V gene end was trimmed by 4 bases and the J gene end by 4 bases; junction bases not matched to a gene: 6. CDR3 in DNA: TGTGCCAGCAGTTCCCGACTAGCGGGGGAATCAGATACGCAGTATTCT. It specifies CASSSRLAGESDTQYS.

This chain links TRBV12-3 or TRBV12-4 with TRBJ1-1, with 8 bases fitting TRBD1. V shed 7 bases and J 3 bases; nucleotides not matched to a gene: 7. The CDR3 is 14 amino acids. CDR3 coding DNA: TGTGCCAGCATTAAAACAGGGGGGTACACTGAAGCTTTCTTT. This codes for CASIKTGGYTEAFF.

This clone was recorded at least ten times. The chain combines TRBV29-1 with TRBJ2-7, with TRBD2 identical over 12 bases. The CDR3 is 14 amino acids. In germline, CDR1 is SQVTM, CDR2 ANQGSEA. The ends lost 2 bases at V and 3 bases at J; junction bases unmatched: 2. This CDR3 reads CSVELTSGSYEQYF. CDR3 nucleotide sequence: TGCAGCGTTGAATTGACTAGCGGGAGCTACGAGCAGTACTTC.

The V gene is TRBV4-1, the J gene TRBJ2-7, with TRBD2 as a possible D gene (5 bases). The CDR3 has 15 residues. Trimming took off 1 base at V and 3 bases at J, with 13 bases between the two ends. The germline gives CDR1 MGHRA, CDR2 YSYEKL. CDR3 region: CASSQAGLGDYEQYF. The DNA of the CDR3 is TGCGCCAGCAGCCAAGCCGGTCTGGGAGACTACGAGCAGTACTTC.

In this sample, this clone turned up many times. This chain uses TRBV6-1 with TRBJ2-5; 8 bases line up with TRBD2. CDR1 and CDR2 from the germline V gene are MNHNS and SASEGT. The CDR3 covers 13 residues. V shed 8 bases and J 0 bases; nucleotides not matched to a gene: 2. The CDR3 sequence is CASSGGYQETQYF. The CDR3 bases are TGTGCCAGCTCGGGGGGGTACCAAGAGACCCAGTACTTC.

This clone was counted at least ten times. V and J are TRBV30 and TRBJ2-7; 9 bases agree with TRBD1. The CDR3 sequence is 15 residues long. Germline V gene data show CDR1 as GTSNPN and CDR2 as SVGIG (reference sequence). V lost 0 bases, J lost 2 bases, and 5 bases stayed unmatched. CDR3 bases: TGTGCCTGGAGTGTACGGGGGACAGGGCCCTACGAGCAGTACTTC. This gives the protein CAWSVRGTGPYEQYF.

The chain has TRBV7-2 and TRBJ2-7; the D gene could be TRBD1 or TRBD2 (6 bases each). This CDR3 region has 14 residues. Germline V gives CDR1 SGHTA, CDR2 FQGNSA. Trimming removed 3 bases at V and 6 bases at J, with 15 bases between. In DNA form, the CDR3 reads TGTGCCAGCAGCTTTCCGGAAAGGGGGGCCGAGCAGTACTTC. This encodes CASSFPERGAEQYF.

A few counts support this clone. The J gene is TRBJ1-2, the V gene TRBV6-1; 7 nucleotides line up with TRBD1. The CDR3 covers 13 residues. Germline CDR1 reads MNHNS; CDR2 reads SASEGT. J gave up 9 bases and V 9 bases, and 13 bases lay outside the gene matches. Written as DNA, the CDR3 is TGTGCCAGTAGTTCGGGACAGCGGAGGCGCTACACCTTC. Its protein is CASSSGQRRRYTF.

This clone is judged medium-sized (0.01 to 0.1%). CDR3 amino acids: CASSPGSGTGVNEQFF. DNA for the CDR3: TGTGCCAGCAGCCCCGGATCCGGGACAGGGGTCAATGAGCAGTTCTTC. The chain joins TRBV9 to TRBJ2-1; 10 positions match TRBD1. Germline CDR1 and CDR2: SGDLS and YYNGEE. V was pared by 4 bases and J by 6 bases, with 10 bases of the junction left unmatched. The CDR3 length is 16 residues.

This clone is medium-sized by share. One end of the junction does not line up with germline, which may come from a read error. Here the CDR3 DNA reads TGTGCCAGTACCCAAAGGGGGCTCTCGTTAGACTTC. Its translation is CASTQRGLSLDF. The rearrangement joins TRBV19 to TRBJ2-4, with 7 bases identical to TRBD1. The germline gives CDR1 LNHDA, CDR2 SQIVND (reference sequence). The CDR3 runs to 12 residues. Full variable domain (outside the CDR3, taken from reference TRBV19 and TRBJ2-4): DGGITQSPKYLFRKEGQNVTLSCEQNLNHDAMYWYRQDPGQGLRLIYYSQIVNDFQKGDIAEGYSVSREKKESFPLTVTSAQKNPTAFYLCASTQRGLSLDFGAGTRLSVL.

This clone was found a few times. This may be a read error: a much more frequent sequence differs by one nucleotide. The rearrangement joins TRBV5-1 to TRBJ2-5; D may match TRBD1 or TRBD2 (6 bases each). The germline V gene has CDR1 SGHRS and CDR2 YFSETQ. The CDR3 length is 14 residues. The CDR3 DNA is TGCACCAGCAGCTTTGGGGGGCGCGGGGAGACCCAGTACTTC. Its protein product is CTSSFGGRGETQYF.

This clone was seen repeatedly, ten times or more. The rearrangement uses TRBV19 and TRBJ2-3; 16 bases align to TRBD2. V was pared by 7 bases and J by 4 bases, with 5 bases of the junction left unmatched. This CDR3 spans 16 amino acids. Per germline, CDR1 LNHDA and CDR2 SQIVND (reference sequence). CDR3 sequence: CASKPGTSGRADTQYF. The CDR3 bases are TGTGCCAGTAAACCCGGGACTAGCGGGAGGGCAGATACGCAGTATTTT.

This clone was seen at least ten times. The chain joins TRBV30 to TRBJ1-6; 7 bases are shared with TRBD1. Trimming took 2 bases from V and 14 from J; bases not matched to a gene: 6. This CDR3 is 12 amino acids long. Germline CDR1 GTSNPN, CDR2 SVGIG (reference sequence). This CDR3 is CAWSIDRVSLHF. The CDR3 coding sequence is TGTGCCTGGAGTATCGACAGGGTGTCCCTCCACTTT. Looking up the rest from reference TRBV30 and TRBJ1-6 gives the full variable domain: SQTIHQWPATLVQPVGSPLSLECTVEGTSNPNLYWYRQAAGRGLQLLFYSVGIGQISSEVPQNLSASRPQDRQFILSSKKLLLSDSGFYLCAWSIDRVSLHFGNGTRLTVT.

The chain links TRBV6-1 to TRBJ2-7, with D possibly matching TRBD1 (7 bases). CDR1 and CDR2 (germline): MNHNS, SASEGT. The CDR3 has 15 residues. Trimming shortened V by 1 base and J by 2 bases, and 12 bases separated the two germline ends. The DNA of the CDR3 is TGTGCCAGCAGTGAAGTCGACAGGGAGGCCTACGAGCAGTACTTC. It codes for CASSEVDREAYEQYF.

This clone was seen at least ten times. V gene TRBV4-2 combines with J gene TRBJ2-1; D might be TRBD1 (5 bases). The V and J ends lost 0 bases and 0 bases respectively, with 9 bases between them. This CDR3 has 16 amino acids. Germline-derived CDR1 and CDR2 are LGHNA and YNFKEQ. The DNA of the CDR3 is TGTGCCAGCAGCCAAGATGGAACAGGCTCCTACAATGAGCAGTTCTTC. It yields the protein CASSQDGTGSYNEQFF.

In this sample, this clone turned up many times. The chain employs TRBV12-5 and TRBJ1-5; D uncertain. The CDR3 is 15 amino acids. The V end lost 6 bases, the J end lost 2 bases, and 14 bases lay between the germline ends. Germline assignment: CDR1 LGHNT and CDR2 FRNRAP. The CDR3 reads CASGLDSEGNQPQHF. The DNA for the CDR3 is TGTGCTAGTGGACTTGACTCGGAGGGCAATCAGCCCCAGCATTTT. Full variable domain (outside the CDR3, taken from reference TRBV12-5 and TRBJ1-5): DARVTQTPRHKVTEMGQEVTMRCQPILGHNTVFWYRQTMMQGLELLAYFRNRAPLDDSGMPKDRFSAEMPDATLATLKIQPSEPRDSAVYFCASGLDSEGNQPQHFGDGTRLSIL.

By share of the sample, this clone is medium-sized. The rearrangement joins TRBV14 to TRBJ1-3, with D uncertain. The CDR3 runs to 16 residues. Per the germline V gene, CDR1 is SGHDN and CDR2 is FVKESK. The V and J ends lost 0 bases and 0 bases respectively, with 9 bases between them. The CDR3 spells CASSQEKGVSGNTIYF. The DNA of the CDR3 is TGTGCCAGCAGCCAAGAAAAGGGCGTCTCTGGAAACACCATATATTTT.

This clone was seen more than once but under ten times. The chain couples TRBV6-2 or TRBV6-3 to TRBJ1-2; D is unclear. Per the germline V gene, CDR1 is MNHEY and CDR2 is SVGEGT. There are 18 residues in the CDR3. V was shortened by 0 bases and J by 3 bases, with 20 bases between the two germline ends. CDR3 sequence (DNA): TGTGCCAGCAGTTACTCCCGTCCCCGTAAAAGCTTTCACTATGGCTACACCTTC. As protein: CASSYSRPRKSFHYGYTF.

The chain recombines TRBV4-2 with TRBJ2-1; D gene ambiguous. Germline values: CDR1 LGHNA, CDR2 YNFKEQ. The V gene lost 3 bases and the J gene lost 0 bases, with 9 bases spanning the gap. The CDR3 has 15 amino acids. The chain's CDR3 is CASSQRSTSYNEQFF. The DNA of the CDR3 is TGTGCCAGCAGCCAGAGATCGACCTCCTACAATGAGCAGTTCTTC.

This clone counts as medium-sized (0.01 to 0.1%). CDR3 DNA sequence: TGTGCCAGTAGTATTCTAGCGGGGGGATGGAATGAGCAGTTCTTC. Its protein is CASSILAGGWNEQFF. The chain links TRBV19 to TRBJ2-1, with TRBD2 matching over 11 bases. In germline, CDR1 is LNHDA, CDR2 SQIVND (reference sequence). The CDR3 loop spans 15 amino acids. Germline trimming cut 3 bases from V and 7 bases from J; bases unmatched to any gene: 5.

This clone showed up many times. V and J are TRBV2 and TRBJ2-4; D is unresolved. V lost 3 bases and J lost 1, with 10 bases in between. The length of the CDR3 is 15 residues. In germline, CDR1 is SNHLY, CDR2 FYNNEI. The CDR3 DNA reads TGTGCCAGCAGTGATCCAGATCGGGCCAAAAACATTCAGTACTTC. Translated, it gives CASSDPDRAKNIQYF.

The table lists this clone with many counts. The chain is built from TRBV7-2 and TRBJ2-3; D might be TRBD1 (6 bases). The germline CDR1 and CDR2 sequences are SGHTA and FQGNSA. CDR3 length equals 15 residues. V was shortened by 4 bases and J by 4 bases, with 15 bases between the two germline ends. For the CDR3, the DNA is TGTGCCAGCAGCTCGGGCGGACAGTCCGCAGATACGCAGTATTTT. It codes for CASSSGGQSADTQYF.

This clone was recorded many times. The chain has TRBV24-1 and TRBJ1-5, with 8 bases identical to TRBD1. The CDR3 has 18 residues. Germline-derived CDR1 and CDR2 are KGHDR and SFDVKD. Trimming at V came to 9 bases and at J to 0 bases, leaving 15 bases not matched to a gene. CDR3 amino acids: CATAILGQGEGSNQPQHF. In nucleotides, the CDR3 is TGTGCCACCGCAATACTAGGACAGGGCGAGGGTAGCAATCAGCCCCAGCATTTT.